This TCR beta chain is from a study of T cells in tumors after PD-1 blockade. Overall study context: Either cemiplimab 350 mg every 2 weeks or pembrolizumab 200 mg every 3 weeks was given. Some patients also took daily vismodegib 150 mg during anti-PD-1 treatment. The study's findings and limits: Peripheral recruitment is suggested, as some novel exhausted tumor clones were in pre-treatment blood.

This CDR3 is built from 14 residues. Germline CDR1 reads MDHEN; CDR2 reads SYDVKM. Trimming cost V 4 bases and J 11 bases; bases outside gene matches: 10. Profiled with immunoSEQ multiplex PCR; TCRdb holds only in-frame clones, not every one. Found here are about 14,000 clones, around four fifths of them singletons; the top ten hold approximately 25%. Notes on this clone: Its antigen is unidentified.

Tumor or blood genomic DNA was sequenced, with inputs of about 616 ng to 6,004 ng. Here the sequenced sample was PBMCs, taken after anti-PD-1 treatment. This chain connects TRBV28 to TRBJ2-7; the match to TRBD1 covers 11 bases. This receptor was obtained from a human donor with basal cell carcinoma. The CDR3 nucleotides are TGTGCCAGCAGTTCCCCCGGGACAGGGGGGCACGAGTACTTC. Translating it yields CASSSPGTGGHEYF.